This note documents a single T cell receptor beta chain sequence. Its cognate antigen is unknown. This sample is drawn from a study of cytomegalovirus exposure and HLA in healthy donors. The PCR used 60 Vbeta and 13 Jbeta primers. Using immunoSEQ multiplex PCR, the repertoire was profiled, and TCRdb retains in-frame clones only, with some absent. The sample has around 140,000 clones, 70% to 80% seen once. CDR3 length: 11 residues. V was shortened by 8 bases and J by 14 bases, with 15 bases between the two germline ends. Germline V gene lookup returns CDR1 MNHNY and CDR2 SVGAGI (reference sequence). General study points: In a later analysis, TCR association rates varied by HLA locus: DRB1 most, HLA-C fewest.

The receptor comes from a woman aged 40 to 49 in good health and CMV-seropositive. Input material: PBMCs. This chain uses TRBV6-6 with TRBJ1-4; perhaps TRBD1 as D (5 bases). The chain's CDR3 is CASRIQGQLFF. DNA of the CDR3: TGTGCCAGCCGGATTCAGGGTCAGCTGTTTTTT.